This TCR beta chain was captured in a study of T cell repertoires in cytomegalovirus infection. For the study at large: HLA-B-restricted CMV epitopes that are well studied, plus recently identified HLA-C-restricted ones, were used by the study. CMV infection plus the matching HLA type was flagged by public TCR beta signatures.

TCRdb analysed the reads with MiXCR anew, one entry per CDR3 protein. The repertoire has around 300,000 distinct CDR3 sequences, 22% of them found once; the top ten carry approximately 20%. Findings of the study overall: Using cumulative public TCR beta family frequency, the authors identified those who carried CMV together with the relevant HLA. The ex vivo response was dominated by HLA-C-restricted CMV-specific TCR beta clonotypes.

The CDR3 consists of 12 residues. V gave up 2 bases and J gave up 8 bases, with 4 bases separating them. Germline assignment: CDR1 SGHVS and CDR2 FQNEAQ. This clonotype was seen ten or more times. The target antigen is unknown. The sample consisted of cultured PBMCs, taken from culture after CMV antigen stimulation. The chain combines TRBV7-8 with TRBJ1-6; D is uncertain. The source is a human donor in good health (CMV status not recorded). Some clones in this sample may be carry-over from other donors' samples. The CDR3 reads CASSLRDSPLHF. The CDR3 DNA reads TGTGCCAGCAGCTTAAGGGATTCACCCCTCCACTTT.